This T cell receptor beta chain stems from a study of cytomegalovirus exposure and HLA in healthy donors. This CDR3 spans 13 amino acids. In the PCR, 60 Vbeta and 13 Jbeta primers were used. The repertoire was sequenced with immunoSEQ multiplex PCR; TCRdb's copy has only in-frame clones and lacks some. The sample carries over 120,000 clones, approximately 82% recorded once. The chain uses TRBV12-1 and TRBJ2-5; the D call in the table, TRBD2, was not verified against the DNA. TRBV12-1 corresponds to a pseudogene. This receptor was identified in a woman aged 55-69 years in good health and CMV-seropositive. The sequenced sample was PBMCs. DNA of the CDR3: TGTGCCAGCCCGCCTAGCGACAGAGAGACCCAGTACTTC. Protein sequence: CASPPSDRETQYF.